This TCR beta chain originates from a study of graft-versus-host responses after intestinal transplantation. Libraries were prepared by immunoSEQ multiplex PCR; TCRdb keeps only in-frame clonotypes and omits some of them. The profile shows 90,000 to 95,000 clones, 80% to 95% of them singletons. CDR1 MDHEN and CDR2 SYDVKM come from the germline V gene. CDR3 length: 13 residues. Trimming left V 3 bases short and J 3 bases short, with 9 bases between. As regards this clone: Its matching antigen is unknown.

This chain joins TRBV28 and TRBJ2-7; no firm D call. Sequenced here: unstimulated CD8+ T cells sorted from spleen or lymph node cells, sampled before intestinal transplant. The sequence was obtained from a human donor who received an intestinal transplant. The CDR3 nucleotides read TGTGCCAGCAGTTTGGGCTCCGGCTACGAGCAGTACTTC. This translates into CASSLGSGYEQYF.